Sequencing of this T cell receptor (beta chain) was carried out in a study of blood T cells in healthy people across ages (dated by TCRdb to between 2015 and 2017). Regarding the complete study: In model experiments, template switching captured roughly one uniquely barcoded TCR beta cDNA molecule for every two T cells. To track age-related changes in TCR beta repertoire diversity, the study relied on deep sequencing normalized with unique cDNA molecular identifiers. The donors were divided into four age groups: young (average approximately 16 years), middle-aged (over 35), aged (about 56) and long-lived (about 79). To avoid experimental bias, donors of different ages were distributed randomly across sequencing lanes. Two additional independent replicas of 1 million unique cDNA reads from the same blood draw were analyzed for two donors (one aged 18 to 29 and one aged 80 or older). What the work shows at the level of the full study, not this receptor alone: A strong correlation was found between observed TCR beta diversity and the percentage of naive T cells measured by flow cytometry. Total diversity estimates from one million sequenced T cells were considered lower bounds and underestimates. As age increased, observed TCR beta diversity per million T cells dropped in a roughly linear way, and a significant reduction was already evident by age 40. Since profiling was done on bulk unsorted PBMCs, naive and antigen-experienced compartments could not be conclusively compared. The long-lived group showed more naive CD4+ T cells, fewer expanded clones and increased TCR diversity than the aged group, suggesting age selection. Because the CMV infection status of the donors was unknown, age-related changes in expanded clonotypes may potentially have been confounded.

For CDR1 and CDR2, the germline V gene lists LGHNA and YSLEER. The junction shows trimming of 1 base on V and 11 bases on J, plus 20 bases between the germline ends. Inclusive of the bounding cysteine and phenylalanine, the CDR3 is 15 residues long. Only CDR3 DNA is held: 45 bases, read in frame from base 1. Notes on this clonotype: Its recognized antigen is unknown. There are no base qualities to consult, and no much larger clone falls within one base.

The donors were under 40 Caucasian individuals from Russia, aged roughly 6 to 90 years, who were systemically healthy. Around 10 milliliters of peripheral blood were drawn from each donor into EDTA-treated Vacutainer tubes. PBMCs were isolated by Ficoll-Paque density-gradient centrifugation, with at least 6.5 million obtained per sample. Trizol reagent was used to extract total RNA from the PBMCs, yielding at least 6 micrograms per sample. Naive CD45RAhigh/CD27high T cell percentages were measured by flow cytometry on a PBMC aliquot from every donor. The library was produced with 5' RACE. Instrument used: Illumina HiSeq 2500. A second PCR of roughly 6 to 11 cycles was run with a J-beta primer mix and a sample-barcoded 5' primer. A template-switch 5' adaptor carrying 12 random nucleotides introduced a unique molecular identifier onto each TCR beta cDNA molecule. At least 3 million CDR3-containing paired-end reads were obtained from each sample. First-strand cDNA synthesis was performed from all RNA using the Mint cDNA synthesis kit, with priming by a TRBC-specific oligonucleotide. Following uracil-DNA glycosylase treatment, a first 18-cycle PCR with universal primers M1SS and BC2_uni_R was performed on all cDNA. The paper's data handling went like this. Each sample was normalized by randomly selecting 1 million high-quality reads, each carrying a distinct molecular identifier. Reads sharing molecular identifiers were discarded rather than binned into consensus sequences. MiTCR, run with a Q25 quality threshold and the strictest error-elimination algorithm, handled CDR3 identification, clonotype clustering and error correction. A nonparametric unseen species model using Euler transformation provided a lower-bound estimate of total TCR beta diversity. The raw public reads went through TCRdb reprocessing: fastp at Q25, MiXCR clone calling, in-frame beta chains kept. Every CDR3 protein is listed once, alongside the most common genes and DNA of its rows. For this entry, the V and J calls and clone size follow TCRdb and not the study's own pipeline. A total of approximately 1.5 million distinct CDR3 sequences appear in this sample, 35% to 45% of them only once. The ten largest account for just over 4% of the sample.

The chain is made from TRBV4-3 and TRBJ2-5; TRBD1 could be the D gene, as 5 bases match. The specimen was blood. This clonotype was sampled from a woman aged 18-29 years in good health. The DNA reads TGCGCCAGCAGCCAAGTCCTGGCAGGGTCGAATGAGCAGTACTTC. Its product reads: CASSQVLAGSNEQYF.